Listed below are T cell receptor beta chains from one sample, sequenced in a study of blood T cell repertoires in COVID-19. Assay used: immunoSEQ multiplex PCR; TCRdb lists only in-frame clones, some missing. The sample yields 150,000 to 200,000 clones, 84% seen once. Material for sequencing was peripheral blood. These receptors all stem from a woman at least 80 years old with acute or convalescent COVID-19. CDR3s include the opening cysteine and the closing phenylalanine or tryptophan. The D gene is left open where the match is weak.

j_call: TRBJ1-5; d_call: -; v_call: TRBV10-3; cdr3_nt: TGTGCCATCAGCCCGGTGGGCAATCAGCCCCAGCATTTT; cdr3_aa: CAISPVGNQPQHF
j_call: TRBJ2-1; d_call: -; v_call: TRBV2; cdr3_nt: TGTGCCAGCAGTGTCCAGAAAGGAGCACTACAATCGAAGCAGTTCTTC; cdr3_aa: CASSVQKGALQSKQFF
j_call: TRBJ2-7; d_call: TRBD1; v_call: TRBV28; cdr3_nt: TGTGCCAGCAGTTTGGCTTACAGGGGTCGCCACGAGCAGTACTTC; cdr3_aa: CASSLAYRGRHEQYF
j_call: TRBJ2-7; d_call: TRBD1; v_call: TRBV18; cdr3_nt: TGTGCCAGCTCACCGGGACAGGGGGAAGACGAGCAGTACTTC; cdr3_aa: CASSPGQGEDEQYF
j_call: TRBJ2-3; d_call: TRBD1; v_call: TRBV6-1; cdr3_nt: TGTGCCAGCAGTGACCCGGGACAGGGAAACACAGATACGCAGTATTTT; cdr3_aa: CASSDPGQGNTDTQYF
j_call: TRBJ2-1; d_call: -; v_call: TRBV19; cdr3_nt: TGTGCCAGTAGTTCCGGTGGACTACCATACAATGAGCAGTTCTTC; cdr3_aa: CASSSGGLPYNEQFF
j_call: TRBJ1-1; d_call: -; v_call: TRBV7-9; cdr3_nt: TGTGCCAGCAGCCATGAAGCTTTCTTT; cdr3_aa: CASSHEAFF
j_call: TRBJ2-2; d_call: TRBD2; v_call: TRBV20-1; cdr3_nt: TGCAGTGCTAGTATAGCGGGGATCGACACCGGGGAGCTGTTTTTT; cdr3_aa: CSASIAGIDTGELFF
j_call: TRBJ2-1; d_call: TRBD1; v_call: TRBV6-2/TRBV6-3; cdr3_nt: TGTGCCAGCAGTTTACTGGGGACAGGGCCCAATGAGCAGTTCTTC; cdr3_aa: CASSLLGTGPNEQFF
j_call: TRBJ1-1; d_call: TRBD1; v_call: TRBV7-9; cdr3_nt: TGTGCCAGCAGCCGTACAGGGGTCAACACTGAAGCTTTCTTT; cdr3_aa: CASSRTGVNTEAFF
j_call: TRBJ2-7; d_call: -; v_call: TRBV3-1/TRBV3-2; cdr3_nt: TGTGCCAGCAGCCCCCGTGGTAGCCACATCGGCGAGCAGTACTTC; cdr3_aa: CASSPRGSHIGEQYF
j_call: TRBJ1-5; d_call: -; v_call: TRBV15; cdr3_nt: TGTGCCACCAGCGCGGCCCCGGGGGGCAATCAGCCCCAGCATTTT; cdr3_aa: CATSAAPGGNQPQHF
j_call: TRBJ2-2; d_call: -; v_call: TRBV7-2; cdr3_nt: TGTGCCAGCAGCTTAAGTCCGAGGGTTGGGGCCGGGGAGCTGTTTTTT; cdr3_aa: CASSLSPRVGAGELFF
j_call: TRBJ1-1; d_call: -; v_call: TRBV6-2/TRBV6-3; cdr3_nt: TGTGCCAGCAGTTACGGACTGGGTGAAGCTTTCTTT; cdr3_aa: CASSYGLGEAFF
j_call: TRBJ2-3; d_call: TRBD2; v_call: TRBV4-2; cdr3_nt: TGTGCCAGCAGCCAAACCGGGACTAGCGGGGGGCACGTCACAGATACGCAGTATTTT; cdr3_aa: CASSQTGTSGGHVTDTQYF
j_call: TRBJ1-1; d_call: -; v_call: TRBV6-5; cdr3_nt: TGTGCCAGCAGTTACGGAGTCCGAGCGGGCACTGAAGCTTTCTTT; cdr3_aa: CASSYGVRAGTEAFF
j_call: TRBJ2-7; d_call: -; v_call: TRBV7-9; cdr3_nt: TGTGCCAGCAGCTTAGGTCCAGGAAGAGAGCAGTACTTC; cdr3_aa: CASSLGPGREQYF